These 14 T cell receptor beta chains originate from one sample sequenced in a study of blood T cell repertoires in COVID-19. Measured with immunoSEQ multiplex PCR; TCRdb has only the in-frame clones, and not every one. The table records about 260,000 clones, around 88% of them present only once. What was sequenced was PBMCs or T cells enriched from blood (not recorded which). Receptors were obtained from a woman in her thirties or forties with acute COVID-19.

V and J are TRBV10-3 and TRBJ1-1; 8 bases are a match to TRBD1. Germline CDR1 is ENHRY and CDR2 is SYGVKD. V shed 4 bases, J shed 5 bases, and the junction held 9 bases outside the gene matches. The CDR3 is 15 residues long. The CDR3 protein is CAISAAGGSETEAFF. For the CDR3, the DNA is TGTGCCATCAGTGCGGCAGGGGGCTCGGAGACTGAAGCTTTCTTT.

This chain joins TRBV27 and TRBJ2-1; 7 positions match TRBD2. V lost 5 bases, J lost 7 bases, and 11 bases stayed unmatched. From germline, CDR1 is MNHEY and CDR2 SMNVEV (reference sequence). The CDR3 consists of 15 residues. CDR3 in DNA: TGTGCCAGCAGTCCCCTAGCCTGGGAGGGTAATGAGCAGTTCTTC. Translating gives CASSPLAWEGNEQFF.

The gene calls are TRBV6-4 and TRBJ2-1, with TRBD2 as a possible D gene (6 bases). From germline, CDR1 is MRHNA and CDR2 SNTAGT. V lost 3 bases and J 8 bases, leaving 17 bases between the germline ends. CDR3 size: 15 residues. The CDR3 DNA is TGTGCCAGCAGTGAGTGGGCTAGCGTGATGTATGAGCAGTTCTTC. It is translated as CASSEWASVMYEQFF.

Details on this clone: One junction end disagrees with the germline gene, perhaps due to a read error. The CDR3 is CASRLRREAFF. CDR3 nucleotide sequence: TGTGCCAGCCGTTTGAGAAGAGAAGCTTTCTTT. The V call is TRBV28, the J call TRBJ1-1; no firm D call. The CDR3 spans 11 residues. CDR1 and CDR2 from the germline V gene are MDHEN and SYDVKM.

This clone occurred once. The chain couples TRBV3-1 (or the pseudogene TRBV3-2) to TRBJ1-2; 9 bases agree with TRBD1. Trimming cost V 1 base and J 4 bases; bases outside gene matches: 4. CDR1 and CDR2 (germline): LGHDT, YNNKEL (reference sequence). This CDR3 is 15 amino acids long. CDR3: CASSQVTGGGYGYTF. The CDR3 bases are TGTGCCAGCAGCCAAGTGACAGGGGGTGGCTATGGCTACACCTTC.

The rearrangement uses TRBV28 and TRBJ1-5; TRBD1 aligns across 10 bases. This CDR3 spans 15 amino acids. The V segment lost 3 bases and the J segment 6 bases; nucleotides outside the gene matches: 5. In germline, CDR1 is MDHEN, CDR2 SYDVKM. CDR3 nucleotides: TGTGCCAGCAGTTTGTCGACAGGGGGCGGTCAGCCCCAGCATTTT. Translating it yields CASSLSTGGGQPQHF.

In DNA form, the CDR3 reads TGTGCCAGCAGTGAATCGGGAACAGGGAGTTACGAGCAGTACGTC. The encoded protein is CASSESGTGSYEQYV. The chain couples TRBV6-1 to TRBJ2-7; possible D gene TRBD1, 6 bases. Germline V gene data show CDR1 as MNHNS and CDR2 as SASEGT. V gave up 2 bases and J gave up 4 bases, with 15 bases separating them. This CDR3 spans 15 amino acids.

This clone was detected ten times or more. The chain is built from TRBV7-9 and TRBJ2-1; a possible D gene is TRBD1 (6 bases). Trimming removed 7 bases at V and 7 bases at J, with 23 bases between. Germline V gene sequence: CDR1 SEHNR, CDR2 FQNEAQ (reference sequence). The CDR3 has 16 residues. This CDR3 is CASMPRFLPGANEQFF. Written as DNA, the CDR3 is TGTGCCAGCATGCCTAGGTTCCTGCCAGGGGCAAATGAGCAGTTCTTC.

The chain employs TRBV7-9 and TRBJ1-6; D is unresolved. Germline V gene sequence: CDR1 SEHNR, CDR2 FQNEAQ (reference sequence). The V end was cut by 1 base, the J end by 7 bases, with 11 bases between. This CDR3 comprises 15 residues. The CDR3 reads CASSLGPGTNSPLHF. CDR3 in DNA: TGTGCCAGCAGCTTAGGTCCGGGTACGAATTCACCCCTCCACTTT.

The chain recombines TRBV27 with TRBJ2-7; D is unclear. V was pared by 9 bases and J by 7 bases, with 16 bases between. Germline V gives CDR1 MNHEY, CDR2 SMNVEV (reference sequence). The CDR3 is made up of 12 amino acids. CDR3 sequence: CASLGAQREQYF. In nucleotides, the CDR3 is TGTGCCAGTTTAGGAGCCCAACGGGAGCAGTACTTC.

This chain joins TRBV19 and TRBJ2-5; 9 bases are a match to TRBD1. V lost 4 bases, J lost 5 bases, and 8 bases stayed unmatched. CDR1 is LNHDA, CDR2 SQIVND, per germline (reference sequence). This CDR3 comprises 15 residues. The CDR3 coding sequence is TGTGCCAGTAGTACCTACAGGGGGCGCAGGGAGACCCAGTACTTC. Protein product: CASSTYRGRRETQYF.

The V and J genes are TRBV9 and TRBJ2-3, with 9 bases that match TRBD2. CDR3 size: 16 residues. CDR1 and CDR2 from the germline V gene are SGDLS and YYNGEE. V was pared by 3 bases and J by 3 bases, with 8 bases of the junction left unmatched. Here the CDR3 reads CASSAELAGLTDTQYF. CDR3 bases: TGTGCCAGCAGCGCAGAGCTAGCGGGACTAACAGATACGCAGTATTTT.

V gene TRBV12-5 combines with J gene TRBJ1-5; 7 nucleotides match TRBD1. CDR1 LGHNT and CDR2 FRNRAP come from the germline V gene. The CDR3 has 14 amino acids. V gave up 4 bases and J gave up 4 bases; unmatched junction bases: 4. The CDR3 DNA is TGTGCTAGTGGTTGGGACAGCCTGAATCAGCCCCAGCATTTT. Amino acids: CASGWDSLNQPQHF.

The chain has TRBV19 and TRBJ1-3; no firm D call. Trimming took off 9 bases at V and 0 bases at J, with 12 bases between the two ends. This CDR3 region has 14 residues. CDR1 and CDR2 (germline): LNHDA, SQIVND (reference sequence). The CDR3 loop is CASSHRDSGNTIYF. The CDR3 DNA follows: TGTGCCAGCAGTCACAGAGACTCTGGAAACACCATATATTTT.